This T cell receptor beta chain was captured in a study of T cells after yellow fever vaccination. TCRdb recomputed calls from the 5' RACE reads with MiXCR, one row per CDR3 protein. The sample shows fewer than 350,000 distinct CDR3 sequences, 8% to 10% of them seen only once. The CDR3 runs to 13 residues. Trimming pared 9 bases from V and 5 bases from J, leaving 16 bases between. CDR1 and CDR2 from the germline V gene are MNHNS and SASEGT. This receptor was identified in a man between 18 and 35 years old who received the YFV17D yellow fever vaccine. The sample was PBMCs, taken on the day of the first yellow fever vaccination. The V call is TRBV6-1, the J call TRBJ2-5, with no clear D. The CDR3 loop is CASRPYPAETQYF. In nucleotides, the CDR3 is TGTGCCAGTCGACCGTACCCCGCCGAGACCCAGTACTTC.